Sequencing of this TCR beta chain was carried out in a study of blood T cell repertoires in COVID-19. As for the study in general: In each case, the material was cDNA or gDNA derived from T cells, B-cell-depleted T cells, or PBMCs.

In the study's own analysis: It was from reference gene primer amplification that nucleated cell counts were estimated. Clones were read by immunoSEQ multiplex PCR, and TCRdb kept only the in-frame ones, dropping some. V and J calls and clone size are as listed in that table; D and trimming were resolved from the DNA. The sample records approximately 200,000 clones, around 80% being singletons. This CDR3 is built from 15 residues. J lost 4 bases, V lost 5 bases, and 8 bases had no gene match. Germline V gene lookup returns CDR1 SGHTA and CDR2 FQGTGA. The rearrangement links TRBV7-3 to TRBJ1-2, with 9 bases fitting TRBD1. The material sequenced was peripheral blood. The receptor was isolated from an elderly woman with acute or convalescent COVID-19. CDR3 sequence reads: CASSQGTGLSYGYTF. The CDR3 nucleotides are TGTGCCAGCAGCCAAGGGACAGGGCTCTCCTATGGCTACACCTTC.